Described below is a single TCR beta chain sequence and its context. TCRdb recomputed calls from the RT-PCR reads with MiXCR, one row per CDR3 protein. The sample gives approximately 310,000 distinct CDR3 sequences, roughly a fifth of which show up once; 9.5% to 13% is in the top ten. The sample originates from a study of response to subunit inactivated influenza vaccine. Trimming removed 1 base at V and 2 bases at J, with 6 bases between. The CDR3 length is 14 residues. In germline, CDR1 is MNHNS, CDR2 SASEGT. V gene TRBV6-1 combines with J gene TRBJ2-1; D call uncertain. The sequencing here drew on PBMCs from blood, taken 21 months after vaccination. The TCR comes from a man between 45 and 75 years old who received an inactivated influenza vaccine. CDR3: CASSEVRPYNEQFF. CDR3 nucleotides: TGTGCCAGCAGTGAAGTGAGGCCCTACAATGAGCAGTTCTTC.